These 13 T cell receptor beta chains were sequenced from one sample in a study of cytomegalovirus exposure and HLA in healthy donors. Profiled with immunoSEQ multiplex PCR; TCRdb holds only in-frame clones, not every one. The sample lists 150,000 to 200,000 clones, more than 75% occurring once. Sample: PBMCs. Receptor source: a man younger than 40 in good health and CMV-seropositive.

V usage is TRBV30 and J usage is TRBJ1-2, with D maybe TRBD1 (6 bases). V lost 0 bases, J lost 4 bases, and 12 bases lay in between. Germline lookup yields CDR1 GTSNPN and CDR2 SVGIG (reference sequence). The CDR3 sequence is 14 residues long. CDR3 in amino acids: CAWSVRGRPYGYTF. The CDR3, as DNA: TGTGCCTGGAGTGTGAGGGGGAGACCCTATGGCTACACCTTC.

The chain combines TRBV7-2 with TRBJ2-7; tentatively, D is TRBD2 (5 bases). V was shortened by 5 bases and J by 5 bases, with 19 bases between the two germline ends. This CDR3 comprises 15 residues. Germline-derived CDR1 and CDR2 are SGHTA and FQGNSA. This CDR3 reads CASSEEGGWFDEQYF. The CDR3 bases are TGTGCCAGCAGCGAAGAGGGTGGGTGGTTCGACGAGCAGTACTTC.

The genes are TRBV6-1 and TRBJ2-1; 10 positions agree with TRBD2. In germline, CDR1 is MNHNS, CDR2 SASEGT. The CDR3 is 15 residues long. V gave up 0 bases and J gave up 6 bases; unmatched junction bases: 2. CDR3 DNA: TGTGCCAGCAGTGAAGCCAGCGGGAGGGCCAATGAGCAGTTCTTC. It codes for CASSEASGRANEQFF.

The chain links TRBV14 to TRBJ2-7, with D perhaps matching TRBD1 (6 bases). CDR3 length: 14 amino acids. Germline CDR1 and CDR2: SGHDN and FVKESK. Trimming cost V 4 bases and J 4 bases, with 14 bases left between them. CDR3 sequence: CASSRQGLAYEQYF. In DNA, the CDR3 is TGTGCCAGCAGCCGTCAGGGGCTCGCATACGAGCAGTACTTC.

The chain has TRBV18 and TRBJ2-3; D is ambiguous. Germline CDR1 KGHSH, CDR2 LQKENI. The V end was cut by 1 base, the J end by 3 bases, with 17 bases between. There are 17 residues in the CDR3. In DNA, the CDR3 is TGTGCCAGCTCACCACTCGGCCCCCAGGTACGGACAGATACGCAGTATTTT. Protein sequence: CASSPLGPQVRTDTQYF.

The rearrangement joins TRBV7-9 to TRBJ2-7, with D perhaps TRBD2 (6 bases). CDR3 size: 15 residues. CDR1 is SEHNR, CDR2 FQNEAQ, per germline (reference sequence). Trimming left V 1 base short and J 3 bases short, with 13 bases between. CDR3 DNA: TGTGCCAGCAGCTTAGATGCGCGGGAAAACTACGAGCAGTACTTC. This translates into CASSLDARENYEQYF.

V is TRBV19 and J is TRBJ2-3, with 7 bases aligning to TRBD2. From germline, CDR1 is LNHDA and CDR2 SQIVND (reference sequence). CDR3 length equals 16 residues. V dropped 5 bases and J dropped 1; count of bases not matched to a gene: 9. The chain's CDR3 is CASSASWEGGTDTQYF. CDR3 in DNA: TGTGCCAGTAGTGCCTCCTGGGAGGGAGGCACAGATACGCAGTATTTT.

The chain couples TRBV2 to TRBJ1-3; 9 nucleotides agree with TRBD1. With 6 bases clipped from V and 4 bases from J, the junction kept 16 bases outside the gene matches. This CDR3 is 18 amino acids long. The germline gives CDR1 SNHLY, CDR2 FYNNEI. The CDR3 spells CASREWGQGAVYGNTIYF. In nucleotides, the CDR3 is TGTGCCAGCAGAGAGTGGGGACAGGGAGCCGTGTACGGAAACACCATATATTTT.

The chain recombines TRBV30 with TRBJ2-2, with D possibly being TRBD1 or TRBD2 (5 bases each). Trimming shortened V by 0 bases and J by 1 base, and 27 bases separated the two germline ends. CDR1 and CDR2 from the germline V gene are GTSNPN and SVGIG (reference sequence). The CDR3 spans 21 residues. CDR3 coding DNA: TGTGCCTGGAGTGTCGATGCCCATTACCGGGACCCCCCGAAGAACACCGGGGAGCTGTTTTTT. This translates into CAWSVDAHYRDPPKNTGELFF.

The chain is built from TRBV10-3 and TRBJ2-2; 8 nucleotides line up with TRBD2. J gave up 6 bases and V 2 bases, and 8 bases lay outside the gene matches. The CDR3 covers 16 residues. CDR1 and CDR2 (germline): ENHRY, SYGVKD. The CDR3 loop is CAISETKAGGPGELFF. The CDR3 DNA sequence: TGTGCCATCAGTGAGACGAAGGCGGGAGGTCCCGGGGAGCTGTTTTTT.

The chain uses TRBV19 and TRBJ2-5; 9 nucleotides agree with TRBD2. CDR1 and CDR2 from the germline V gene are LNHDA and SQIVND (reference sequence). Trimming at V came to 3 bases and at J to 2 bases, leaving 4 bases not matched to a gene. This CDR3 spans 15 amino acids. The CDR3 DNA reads TGTGCCAGTAGTATGTTGGCGGGAGGGCAAGAGACCCAGTACTTC. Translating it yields CASSMLAGGQETQYF.

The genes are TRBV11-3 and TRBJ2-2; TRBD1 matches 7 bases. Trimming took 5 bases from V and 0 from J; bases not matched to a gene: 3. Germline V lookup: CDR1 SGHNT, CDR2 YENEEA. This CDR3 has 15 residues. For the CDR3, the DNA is TGTGCCAGCAGCCGAGACAGGGCGAACACCGGGGAGCTGTTTTTT. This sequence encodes CASSRDRANTGELFF. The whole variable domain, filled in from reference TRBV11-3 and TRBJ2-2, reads EAGVVQSPRYKIIEKKQPVAFWCNPISGHNTLYWYLQNLGQGPELLIRYENEEAVDDSQLPKDRFSAERLKGVDSTLKIQPAELGDSAVYLCASSRDRANTGELFFGEGSRLTVL.

CDR3 sequence: CASSLGRGSGGRSTDTQYF. The CDR3 bases are TGTGCCAGCAGCTTGGGACGGGGTAGCGGGGGCCGCAGCACAGATACGCAGTATTTT. The V gene is TRBV11-3, the J gene TRBJ2-3, with TRBD2 matching 9 bases. Germline V gene sequence: CDR1 SGHNT, CDR2 YENEEA. V dropped 3 bases and J dropped 0; count of bases not matched to a gene: 13. The CDR3 is 19 residues long.